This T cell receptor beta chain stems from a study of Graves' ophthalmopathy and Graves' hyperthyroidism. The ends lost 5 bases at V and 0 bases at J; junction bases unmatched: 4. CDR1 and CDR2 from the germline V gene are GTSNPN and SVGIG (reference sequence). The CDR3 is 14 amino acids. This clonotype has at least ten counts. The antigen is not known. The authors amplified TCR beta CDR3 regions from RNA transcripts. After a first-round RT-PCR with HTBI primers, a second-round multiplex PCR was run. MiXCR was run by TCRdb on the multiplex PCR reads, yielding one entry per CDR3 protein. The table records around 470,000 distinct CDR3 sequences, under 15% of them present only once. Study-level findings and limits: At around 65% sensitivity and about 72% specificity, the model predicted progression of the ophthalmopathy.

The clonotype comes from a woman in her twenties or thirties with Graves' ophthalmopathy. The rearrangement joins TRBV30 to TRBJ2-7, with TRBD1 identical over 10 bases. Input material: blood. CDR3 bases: TGTGCCTGGGGAGGACAGGGGGACTCCTACGAGCAGTACTTC. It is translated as CAWGGQGDSYEQYF. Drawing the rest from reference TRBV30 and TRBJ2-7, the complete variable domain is SQTIHQWPATLVQPVGSPLSLECTVEGTSNPNLYWYRQAAGRGLQLLFYSVGIGQISSEVPQNLSASRPQDRQFILSSKKLLLSDSGFYLCAWGGQGDSYEQYFGPGTRLTVT.